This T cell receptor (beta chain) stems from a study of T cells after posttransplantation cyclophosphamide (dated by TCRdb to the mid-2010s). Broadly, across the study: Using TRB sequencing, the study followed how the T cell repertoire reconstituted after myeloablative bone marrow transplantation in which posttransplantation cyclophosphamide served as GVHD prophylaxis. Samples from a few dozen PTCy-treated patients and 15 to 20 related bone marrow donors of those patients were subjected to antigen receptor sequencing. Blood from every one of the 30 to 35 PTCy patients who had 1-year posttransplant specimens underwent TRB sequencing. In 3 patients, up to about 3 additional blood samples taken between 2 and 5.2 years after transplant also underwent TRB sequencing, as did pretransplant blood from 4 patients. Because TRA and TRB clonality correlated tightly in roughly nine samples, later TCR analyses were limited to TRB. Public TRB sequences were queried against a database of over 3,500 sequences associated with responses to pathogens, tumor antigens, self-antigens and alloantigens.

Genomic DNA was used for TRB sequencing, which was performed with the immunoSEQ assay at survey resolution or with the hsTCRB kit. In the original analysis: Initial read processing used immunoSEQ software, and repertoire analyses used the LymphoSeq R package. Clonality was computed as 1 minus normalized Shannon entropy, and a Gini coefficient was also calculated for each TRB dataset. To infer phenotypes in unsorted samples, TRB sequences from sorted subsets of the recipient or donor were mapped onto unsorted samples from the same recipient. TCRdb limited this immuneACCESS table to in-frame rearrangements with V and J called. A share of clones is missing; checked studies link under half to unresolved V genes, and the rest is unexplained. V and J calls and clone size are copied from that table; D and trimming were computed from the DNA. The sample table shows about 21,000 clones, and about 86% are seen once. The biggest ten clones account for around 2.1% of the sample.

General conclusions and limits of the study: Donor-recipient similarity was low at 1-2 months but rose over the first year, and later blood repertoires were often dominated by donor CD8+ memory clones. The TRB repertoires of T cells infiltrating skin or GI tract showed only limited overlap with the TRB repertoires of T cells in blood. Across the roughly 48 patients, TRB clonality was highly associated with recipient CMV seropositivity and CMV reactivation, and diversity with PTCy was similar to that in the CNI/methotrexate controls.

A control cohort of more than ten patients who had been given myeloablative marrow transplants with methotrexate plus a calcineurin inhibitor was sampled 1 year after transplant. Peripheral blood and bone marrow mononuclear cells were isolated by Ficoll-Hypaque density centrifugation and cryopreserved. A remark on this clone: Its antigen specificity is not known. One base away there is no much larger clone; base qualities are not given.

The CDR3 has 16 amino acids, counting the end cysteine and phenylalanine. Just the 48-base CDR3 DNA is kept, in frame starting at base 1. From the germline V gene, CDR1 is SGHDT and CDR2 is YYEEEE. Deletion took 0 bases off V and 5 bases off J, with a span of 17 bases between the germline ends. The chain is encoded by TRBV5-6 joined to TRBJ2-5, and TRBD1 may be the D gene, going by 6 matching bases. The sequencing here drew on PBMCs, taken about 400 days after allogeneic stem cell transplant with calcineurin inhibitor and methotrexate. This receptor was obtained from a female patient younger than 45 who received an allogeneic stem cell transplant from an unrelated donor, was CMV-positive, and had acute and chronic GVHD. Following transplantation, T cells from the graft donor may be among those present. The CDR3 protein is CASSLEWSGVGETQYF. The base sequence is TGTGCCAGCAGCTTGGAATGGTCAGGGGTCGGCGAGACCCAGTACTTC. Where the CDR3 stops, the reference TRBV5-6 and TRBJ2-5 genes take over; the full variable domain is DAGVTQSPTHLIKTRGQQVTLRCSPKSGHDTVSWYQQALGQGPQFIFQYYEEEERQRGNFPDRFSGHQFPNYSSELNVNALLLGDSALYLCASSLEWSGVGETQYFGPGTRLLVL.